This entry lists 10 T cell receptor beta chains sequenced from one sample in a study of vaccination effects on CD4 cells after COVID-19. Antigens of these TCRs are unknown. The authors isolated CD4+ T cells after around 9 days of culture. The method was immunoSEQ multiplex PCR; TCRdb's version includes in-frame clones alone and lacks a portion of them. The table lists under 50,000 clones, 50% to 80% of them singletons. This sample comprised CD4+ T cells from PBMCs cultured without peptide, obtained before COVID-19 vaccination. The receptor set was obtained from a human donor who received a COVID-19 vaccine.

This chain connects TRBV3-1 (or the pseudogene TRBV3-2) to TRBJ1-2; no definite D call. The germline V gene has CDR1 LGHDT and CDR2 YNNKEL (reference sequence). Trimming removed 4 bases at V and 4 bases at J, with 10 bases between. The CDR3 consists of 13 residues. CDR3 protein: CASSLGGSYGYTF. CDR3 in DNA: TGTGCCAGCAGCCTTGGCGGGAGCTATGGCTACACCTTC.

The chain employs TRBV2 and TRBJ1-6; TRBD1 matches at 9 bases. This CDR3 has 14 residues. V gave up 6 bases and J gave up 10 bases; unmatched junction bases: 7. CDR1 is SNHLY and CDR2 is FYNNEI in the germline V gene. The CDR3 nucleotides are TGTGCCAGCAGCGGCGGGACAGGGCGATCACCCCTCCACTTT. As protein: CASSGGTGRSPLHF.

This rearrangement joins TRBV7-9 to TRBJ2-7; 7 nucleotides agree with TRBD2. Trimming removed 1 base from V and 6 bases from J; junction bases left unmatched: 6. Per germline, CDR1 SEHNR and CDR2 FQNEAQ (reference sequence). The CDR3 runs 14 residues. CDR3 protein: CASSLGGGSGEQYF. The CDR3 DNA sequence: TGTGCCAGCAGCTTAGGCGGCGGGAGCGGCGAGCAGTACTTC. Looking up the rest from reference TRBV7-9 and TRBJ2-7 gives the full variable domain: DTGVSQNPRHKITKRGQNVTFRCDPISEHNRLYWYRQTLGQGPEFLTYFQNEAQLEKSRLLSDRFSAERPKGSFSTLEIQRTEQGDSAMYLCASSLGGGSGEQYFGPGTRLTVT.

This chain connects TRBV4-3 to TRBJ2-2, with 7 bases that match TRBD2. The V gene's germline CDR1 is LGHNA and CDR2 YSLEER. V lost 3 bases to trimming and J lost 4 bases; unmatched junction nucleotides: 8. The CDR3 runs 16 residues. CDR3 DNA: TGCGCCAGCAGCCATTTGGCGGGGGAGATCACCGGGGAGCTGTTTTTT. It is translated as CASSHLAGEITGELFF.

This clone showed up just a few times. The CDR3 sequence is CASSPQGFSTEAFF. CDR3 bases: TGTGCCAGCAGTCCTCAGGGGTTTAGCACTGAAGCTTTCTTT. The chain recombines TRBV4-2 with TRBJ1-1, with a weak D call TRBD1 (6 bases). The CDR3 totals 14 residues. Germline V lookup: CDR1 LGHNA, CDR2 YNFKEQ. V lost 6 bases and J lost 4, with 15 bases in between.

The chain recombines TRBV27 with TRBJ1-1; a possible D gene is TRBD1 (6 bases). The CDR3 length is 19 residues. V was shortened by 6 bases and J by 0 bases, with 26 bases between the two germline ends. Germline V gene data show CDR1 as MNHEY and CDR2 as SMNVEV (reference sequence). The CDR3 DNA is TGTGCCAGCAGCCGTTATCCGACAGGCTGGTCGATCATGAACACTGAAGCTTTCTTT. It yields the protein CASSRYPTGWSIMNTEAFF.

V gene TRBV24-1 combines with J gene TRBJ1-1; no clear D gene. Germline assignment: CDR1 KGHDR and CDR2 SFDVKD. This CDR3 spans 14 amino acids. The germline V and J ends were trimmed by 3 bases and 7 bases, with 14 bases remaining between them. This CDR3 is CATSDNWPGSEAFF. The CDR3 nucleotides are TGTGCCACCAGTGATAATTGGCCGGGGAGTGAAGCTTTCTTT.

This chain links TRBV3-1 (or the pseudogene TRBV3-2) with TRBJ2-1; the D is unclear. CDR3 size: 16 residues. Germline CDR1 is LGHDT and CDR2 is YNNKEL (reference sequence). Trimming shortened V by 0 bases and J by 1 base, and 10 bases separated the two germline ends. The CDR3 sequence: CASSQEDWLSYNEQFF. In nucleotides, the CDR3 is TGTGCCAGCAGCCAAGAAGATTGGCTTTCCTACAATGAGCAGTTCTTC.

This clone has just a few counts. V usage is TRBV7-2 and J usage is TRBJ2-7; D tentatively reads TRBD1 or TRBD2 (6 bases each). Deletions cut 6 bases from V and 4 bases from J, with 10 bases between. CDR1 is SGHTA and CDR2 is FQGNSA in the germline V gene. The CDR3 length is 12 residues. CDR3 protein: CASSQGGYEQYF. In nucleotides, the CDR3 is TGTGCCAGCAGTCAAGGGGGGTACGAGCAGTACTTC.

The chain links TRBV5-1 to TRBJ2-5; 8 bases map to TRBD1. The germline V gene encodes CDR1 SGHRS and CDR2 YFSETQ. Losses at the gene ends were 0 bases for V and 2 bases for J; bases not matched to a gene: 0. This CDR3 spans 14 amino acids. The CDR3 DNA reads TGCGCCAGCAGCTTGGGACAGGGGCAAGAGACCCAGTACTTC. The encoded protein is CASSLGQGQETQYF.